The clone carrying this TCR beta chain is labeled medium-sized (0.01 to 0.1%). Antigen: not known. The data were obtained in a study of spatial heterogeneity in lung cancer. Study at large: Alpha-chain sequences were consistently detected less often than beta-chain sequences. Points from the study as a whole: There were more appearances of ubiquitous expanded tumor TCRs in blood at resection than at follow-up.

Trimming took off 6 bases at V and 2 bases at J, with 12 bases between the two ends. CDR1 is LGHNA and CDR2 is YNFKEQ in the germline V gene. CDR3 length: 14 residues. TCRdb redid the calling of the 5' RACE reads with MiXCR, one entry per CDR3 protein. Among approximately 5,000 distinct CDR3 sequences listed, roughly 27% were seen once. Specified time point: sample taken at primary tumor resection. Unsorted whole RNA of tumor, nontumor lung or frozen PBMC was sequenced. The 60 to 90 donors had untreated early-stage non-small cell lung cancer. The chain has TRBV4-2 and TRBJ2-3, with D unresolved. The starting material was PBMCs, obtained at surgery. This TCR was sampled from a male donor with early-stage non-small cell lung cancer. CDR3 residues: CASSPLGFTDTQYF. The CDR3 DNA is TGTGCCAGCAGTCCCTTGGGGTTCACAGATACGCAGTATTTT.